This T cell receptor beta chain is from a study of shared clonotypes between healthy human individuals. In the original workflow: Filtering differed because ImmunoSEQ produced junction-only sequences that carried no quality scores. Profiling relied on immunoSEQ multiplex PCR, and the TCRdb table lists in-frame clones only, not all of them. V and J calls and clone size are as listed in that table; D and trimming were resolved from the DNA. This sample has approximately 1.9 million clones, with around 93% found just once. The count of this clone is one. The naive CD8 population came from CD45RO-negative cells selected for CCR7, without terminally differentiated effector memory CD45RA+ cells. The CDR3 runs 16 residues. Germline V lookup: CDR1 ENHRY, CDR2 SYGVKD. The ends lost 2 bases at V and 7 bases at J; junction bases unmatched: 6.

This sequence joins TRBV10-3 and TRBJ1-5, with 12 bases that match TRBD1. This sequence originates from a man between 18 and 29 years old in good health. Some clones in this sample may be carry-over from other donors' samples. The sequencing sample was made of naive CD8+ T cells from PBMCs. This chain's CDR3 is CAISERDRGLGQPQHF. DNA for the CDR3: TGTGCCATCAGTGAGAGGGACAGGGGGCTAGGCCAGCCCCAGCATTTT.